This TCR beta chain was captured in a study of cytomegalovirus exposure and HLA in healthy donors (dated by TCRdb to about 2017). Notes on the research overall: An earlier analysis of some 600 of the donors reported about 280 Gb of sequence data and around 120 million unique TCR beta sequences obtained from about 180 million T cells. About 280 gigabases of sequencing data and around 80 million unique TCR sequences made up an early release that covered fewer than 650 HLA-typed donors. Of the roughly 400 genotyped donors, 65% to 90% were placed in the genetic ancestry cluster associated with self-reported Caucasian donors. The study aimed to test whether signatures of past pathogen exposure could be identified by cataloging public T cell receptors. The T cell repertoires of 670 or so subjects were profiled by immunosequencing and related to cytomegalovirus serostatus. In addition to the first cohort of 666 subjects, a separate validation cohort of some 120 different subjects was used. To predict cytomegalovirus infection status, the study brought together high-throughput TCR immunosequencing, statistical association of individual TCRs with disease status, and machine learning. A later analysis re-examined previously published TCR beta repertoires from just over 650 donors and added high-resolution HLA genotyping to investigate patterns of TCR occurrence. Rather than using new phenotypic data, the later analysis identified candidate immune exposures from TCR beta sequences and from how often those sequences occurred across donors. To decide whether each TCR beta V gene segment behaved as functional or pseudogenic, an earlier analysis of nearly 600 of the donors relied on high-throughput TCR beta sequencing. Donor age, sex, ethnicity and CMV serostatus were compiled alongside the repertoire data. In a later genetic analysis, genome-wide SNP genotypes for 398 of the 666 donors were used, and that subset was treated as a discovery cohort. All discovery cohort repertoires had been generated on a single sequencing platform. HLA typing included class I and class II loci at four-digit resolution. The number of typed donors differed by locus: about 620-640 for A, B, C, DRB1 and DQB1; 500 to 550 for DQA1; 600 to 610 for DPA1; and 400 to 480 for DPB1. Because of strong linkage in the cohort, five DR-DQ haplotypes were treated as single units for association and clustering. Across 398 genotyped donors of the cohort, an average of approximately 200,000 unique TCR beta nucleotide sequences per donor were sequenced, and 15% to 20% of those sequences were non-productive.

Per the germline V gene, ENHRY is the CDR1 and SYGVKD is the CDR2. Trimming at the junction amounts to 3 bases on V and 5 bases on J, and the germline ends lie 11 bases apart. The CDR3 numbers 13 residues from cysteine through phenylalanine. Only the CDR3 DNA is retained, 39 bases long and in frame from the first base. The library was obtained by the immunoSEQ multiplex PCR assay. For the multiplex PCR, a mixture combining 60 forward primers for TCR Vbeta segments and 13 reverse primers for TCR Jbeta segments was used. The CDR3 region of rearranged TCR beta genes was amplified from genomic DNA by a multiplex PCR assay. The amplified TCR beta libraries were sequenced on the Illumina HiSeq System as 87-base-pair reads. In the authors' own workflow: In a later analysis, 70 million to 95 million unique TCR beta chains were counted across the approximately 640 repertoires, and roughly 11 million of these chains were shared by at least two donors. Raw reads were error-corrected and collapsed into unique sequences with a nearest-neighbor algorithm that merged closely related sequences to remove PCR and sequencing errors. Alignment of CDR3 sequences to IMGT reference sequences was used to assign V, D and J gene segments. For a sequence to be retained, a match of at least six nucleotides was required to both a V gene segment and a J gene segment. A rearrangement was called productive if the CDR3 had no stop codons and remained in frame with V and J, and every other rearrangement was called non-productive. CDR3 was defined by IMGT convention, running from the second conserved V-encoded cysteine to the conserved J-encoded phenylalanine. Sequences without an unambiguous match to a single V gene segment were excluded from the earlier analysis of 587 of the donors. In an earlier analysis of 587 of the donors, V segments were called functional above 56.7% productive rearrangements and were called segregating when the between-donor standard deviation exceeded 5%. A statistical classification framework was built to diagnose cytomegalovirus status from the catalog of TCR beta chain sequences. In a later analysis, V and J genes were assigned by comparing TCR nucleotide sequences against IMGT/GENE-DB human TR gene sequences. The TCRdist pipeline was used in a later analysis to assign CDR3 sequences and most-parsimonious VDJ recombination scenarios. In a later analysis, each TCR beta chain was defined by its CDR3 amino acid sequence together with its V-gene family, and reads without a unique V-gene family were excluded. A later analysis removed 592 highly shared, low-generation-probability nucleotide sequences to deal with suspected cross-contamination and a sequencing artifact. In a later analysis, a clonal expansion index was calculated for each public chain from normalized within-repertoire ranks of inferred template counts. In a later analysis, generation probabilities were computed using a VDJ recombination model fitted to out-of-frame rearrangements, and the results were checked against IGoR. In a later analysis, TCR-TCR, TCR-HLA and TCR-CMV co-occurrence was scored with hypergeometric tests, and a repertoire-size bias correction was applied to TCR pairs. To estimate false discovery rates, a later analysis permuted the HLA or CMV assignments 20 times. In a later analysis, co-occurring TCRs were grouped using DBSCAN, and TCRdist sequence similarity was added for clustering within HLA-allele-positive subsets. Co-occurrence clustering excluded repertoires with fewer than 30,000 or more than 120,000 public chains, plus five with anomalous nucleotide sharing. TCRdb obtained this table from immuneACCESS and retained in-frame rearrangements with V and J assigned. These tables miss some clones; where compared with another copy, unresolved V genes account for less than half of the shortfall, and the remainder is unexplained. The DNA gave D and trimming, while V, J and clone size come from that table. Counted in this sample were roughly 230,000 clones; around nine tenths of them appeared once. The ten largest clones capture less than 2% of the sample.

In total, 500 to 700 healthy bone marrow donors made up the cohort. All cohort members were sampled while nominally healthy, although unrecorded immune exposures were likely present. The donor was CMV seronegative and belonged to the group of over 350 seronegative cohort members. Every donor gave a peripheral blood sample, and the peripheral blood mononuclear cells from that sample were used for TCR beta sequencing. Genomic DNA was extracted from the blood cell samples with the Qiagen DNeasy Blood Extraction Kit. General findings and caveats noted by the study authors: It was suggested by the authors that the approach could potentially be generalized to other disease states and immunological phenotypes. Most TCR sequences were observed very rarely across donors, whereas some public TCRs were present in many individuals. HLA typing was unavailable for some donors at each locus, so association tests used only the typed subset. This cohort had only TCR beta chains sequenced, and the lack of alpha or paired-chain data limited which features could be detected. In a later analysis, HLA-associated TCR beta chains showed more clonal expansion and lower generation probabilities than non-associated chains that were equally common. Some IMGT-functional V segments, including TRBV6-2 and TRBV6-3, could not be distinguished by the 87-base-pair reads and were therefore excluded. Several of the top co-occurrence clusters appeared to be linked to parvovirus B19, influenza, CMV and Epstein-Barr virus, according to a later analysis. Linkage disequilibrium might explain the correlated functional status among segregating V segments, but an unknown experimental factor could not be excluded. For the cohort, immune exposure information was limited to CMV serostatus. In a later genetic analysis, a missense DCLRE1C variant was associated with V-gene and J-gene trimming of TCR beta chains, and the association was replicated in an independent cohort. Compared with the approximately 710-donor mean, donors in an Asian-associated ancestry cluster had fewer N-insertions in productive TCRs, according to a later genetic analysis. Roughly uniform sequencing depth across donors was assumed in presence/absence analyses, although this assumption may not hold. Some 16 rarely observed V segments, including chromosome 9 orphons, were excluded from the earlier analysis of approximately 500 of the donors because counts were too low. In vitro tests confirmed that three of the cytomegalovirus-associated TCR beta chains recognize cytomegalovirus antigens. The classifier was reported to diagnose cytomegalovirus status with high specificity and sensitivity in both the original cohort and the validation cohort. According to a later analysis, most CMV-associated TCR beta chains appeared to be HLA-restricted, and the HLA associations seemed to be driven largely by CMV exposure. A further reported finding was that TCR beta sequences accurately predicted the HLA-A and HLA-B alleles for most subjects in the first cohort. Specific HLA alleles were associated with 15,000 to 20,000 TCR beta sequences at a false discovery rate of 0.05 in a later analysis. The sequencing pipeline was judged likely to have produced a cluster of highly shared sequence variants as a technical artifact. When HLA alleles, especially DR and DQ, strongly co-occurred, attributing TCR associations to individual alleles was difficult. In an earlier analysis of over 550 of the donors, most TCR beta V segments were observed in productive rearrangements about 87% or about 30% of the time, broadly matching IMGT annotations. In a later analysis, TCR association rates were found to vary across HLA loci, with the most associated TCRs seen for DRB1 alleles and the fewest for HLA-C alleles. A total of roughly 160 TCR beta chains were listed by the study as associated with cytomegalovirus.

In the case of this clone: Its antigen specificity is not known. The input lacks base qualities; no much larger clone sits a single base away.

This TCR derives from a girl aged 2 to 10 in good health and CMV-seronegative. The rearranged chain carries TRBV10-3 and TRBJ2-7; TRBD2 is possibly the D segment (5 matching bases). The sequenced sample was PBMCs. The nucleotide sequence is TGTGCCATCAGTGATAGAGGGATCAACGAGCAGTACTTC. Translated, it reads CAISDRGINEQYF.